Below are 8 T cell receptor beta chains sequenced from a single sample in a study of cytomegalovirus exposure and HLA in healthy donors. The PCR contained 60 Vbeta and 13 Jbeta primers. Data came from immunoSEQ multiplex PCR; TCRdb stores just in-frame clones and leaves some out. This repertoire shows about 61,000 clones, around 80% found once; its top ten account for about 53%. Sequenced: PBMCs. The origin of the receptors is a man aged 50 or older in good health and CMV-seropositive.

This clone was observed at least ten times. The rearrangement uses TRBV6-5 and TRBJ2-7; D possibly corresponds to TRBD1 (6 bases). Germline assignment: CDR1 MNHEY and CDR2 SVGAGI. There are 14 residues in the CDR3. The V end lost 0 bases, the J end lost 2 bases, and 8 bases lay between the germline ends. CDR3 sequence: CASSYSTGTYEQYF. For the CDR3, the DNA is TGTGCCAGCAGTTACTCGACAGGAACCTACGAGCAGTACTTC.

CDR3 sequence reads: CASSEGGLRGYTF. CDR3 coding DNA: TGTGCCAGCAGTGAAGGGGGCCTCCGCGGCTACACCTTC. V and J are TRBV6-5 and TRBJ1-2; 7 bases align to TRBD1. V dropped 5 bases and J dropped 8; count of bases not matched to a gene: 8. From germline, CDR1 is MNHEY and CDR2 SVGAGI. The CDR3 contains 13 residues.

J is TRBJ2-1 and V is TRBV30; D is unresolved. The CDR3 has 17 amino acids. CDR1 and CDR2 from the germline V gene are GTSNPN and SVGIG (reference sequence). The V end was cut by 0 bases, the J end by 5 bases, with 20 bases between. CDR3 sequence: CAWSVRASRYLHNEQFF. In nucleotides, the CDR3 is TGTGCCTGGAGTGTACGAGCTAGTCGTTACCTGCACAATGAGCAGTTCTTC.

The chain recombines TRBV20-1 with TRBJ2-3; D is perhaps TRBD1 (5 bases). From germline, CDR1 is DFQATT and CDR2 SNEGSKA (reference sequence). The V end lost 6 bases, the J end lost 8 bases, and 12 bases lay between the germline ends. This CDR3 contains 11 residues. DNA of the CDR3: TGCAGTGCAGCCTCAAGGGGTACGCAGTATTTT. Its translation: CSAASRGTQYF.

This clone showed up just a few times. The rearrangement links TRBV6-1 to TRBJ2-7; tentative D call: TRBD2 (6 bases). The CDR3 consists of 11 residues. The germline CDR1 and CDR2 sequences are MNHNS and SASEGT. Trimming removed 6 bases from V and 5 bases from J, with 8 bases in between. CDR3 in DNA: TGTGCCAGCAGACGCGGGAACGAGCAGTACTTC. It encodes CASRRGNEQYF.

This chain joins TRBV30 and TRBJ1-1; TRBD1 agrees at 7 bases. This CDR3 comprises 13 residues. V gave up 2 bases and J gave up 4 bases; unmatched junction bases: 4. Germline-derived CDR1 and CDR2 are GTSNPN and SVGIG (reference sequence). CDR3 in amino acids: CAWSLDRSTEAFF. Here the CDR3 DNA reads TGTGCCTGGAGTTTGGACAGGAGCACTGAAGCTTTCTTT.

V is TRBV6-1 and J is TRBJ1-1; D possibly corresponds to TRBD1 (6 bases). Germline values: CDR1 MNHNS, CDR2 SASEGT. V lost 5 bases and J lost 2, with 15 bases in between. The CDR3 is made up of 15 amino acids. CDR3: CASSSGQLQNTEAFF. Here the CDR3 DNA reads TGTGCCAGCAGTTCCGGACAGCTCCAAAACACTGAAGCTTTCTTT.

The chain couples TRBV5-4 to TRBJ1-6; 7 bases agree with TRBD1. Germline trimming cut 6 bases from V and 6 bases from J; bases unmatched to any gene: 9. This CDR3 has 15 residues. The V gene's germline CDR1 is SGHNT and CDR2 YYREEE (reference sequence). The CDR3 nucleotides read TGTGCCAGCACCCGAGGGGACAGCCTTAATTCACCCCTCCACTTT. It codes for CASTRGDSLNSPLHF.